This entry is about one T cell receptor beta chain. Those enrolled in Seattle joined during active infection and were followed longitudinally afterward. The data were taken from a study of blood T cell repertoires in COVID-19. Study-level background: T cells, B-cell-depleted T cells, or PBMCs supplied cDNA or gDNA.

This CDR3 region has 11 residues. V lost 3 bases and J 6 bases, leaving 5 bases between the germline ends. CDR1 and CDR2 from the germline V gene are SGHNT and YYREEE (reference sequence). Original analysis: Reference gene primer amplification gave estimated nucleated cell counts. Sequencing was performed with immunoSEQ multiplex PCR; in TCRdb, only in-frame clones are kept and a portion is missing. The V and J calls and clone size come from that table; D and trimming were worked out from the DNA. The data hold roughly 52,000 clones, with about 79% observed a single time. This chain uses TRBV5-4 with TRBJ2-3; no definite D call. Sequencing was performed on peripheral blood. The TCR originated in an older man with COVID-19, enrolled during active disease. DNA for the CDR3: TGTGCCAGCAGCTCCACTGATACGCAGTATTTT. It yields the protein CASSSTDTQYF.